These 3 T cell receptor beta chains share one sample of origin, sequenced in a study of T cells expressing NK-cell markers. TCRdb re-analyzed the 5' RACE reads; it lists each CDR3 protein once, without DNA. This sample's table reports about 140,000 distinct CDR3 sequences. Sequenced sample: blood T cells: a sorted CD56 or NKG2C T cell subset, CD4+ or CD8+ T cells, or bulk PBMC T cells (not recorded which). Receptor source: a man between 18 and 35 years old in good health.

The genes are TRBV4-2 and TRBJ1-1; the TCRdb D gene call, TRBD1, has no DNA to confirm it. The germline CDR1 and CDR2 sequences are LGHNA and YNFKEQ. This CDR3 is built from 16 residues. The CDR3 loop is CASREGGGLMNTEAFF.

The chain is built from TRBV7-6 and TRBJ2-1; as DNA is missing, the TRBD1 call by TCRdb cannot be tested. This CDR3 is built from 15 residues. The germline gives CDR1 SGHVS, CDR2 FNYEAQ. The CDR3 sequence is CANSPGQGAYNEQFF.

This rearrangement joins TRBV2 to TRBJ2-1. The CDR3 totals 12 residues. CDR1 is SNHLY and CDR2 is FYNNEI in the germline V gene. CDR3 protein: CASKDAYNEQFF.